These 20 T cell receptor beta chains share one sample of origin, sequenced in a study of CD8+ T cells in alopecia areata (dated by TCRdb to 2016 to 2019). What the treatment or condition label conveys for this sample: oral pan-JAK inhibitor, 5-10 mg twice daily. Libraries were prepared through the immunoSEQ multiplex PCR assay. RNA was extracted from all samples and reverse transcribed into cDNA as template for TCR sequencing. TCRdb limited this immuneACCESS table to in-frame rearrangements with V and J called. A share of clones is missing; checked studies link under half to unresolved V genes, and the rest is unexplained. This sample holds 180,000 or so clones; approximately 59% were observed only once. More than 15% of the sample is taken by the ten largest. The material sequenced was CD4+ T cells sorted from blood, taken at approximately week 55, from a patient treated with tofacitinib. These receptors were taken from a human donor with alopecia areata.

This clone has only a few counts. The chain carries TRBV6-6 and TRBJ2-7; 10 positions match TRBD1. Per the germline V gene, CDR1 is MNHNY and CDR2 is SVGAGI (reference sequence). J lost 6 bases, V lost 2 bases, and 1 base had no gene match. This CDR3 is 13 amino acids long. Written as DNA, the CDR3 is TGTGCCAGCAGTTACGGGACAGGGGTCGAGCAGTACTTC. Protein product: CASSYGTGVEQYF.

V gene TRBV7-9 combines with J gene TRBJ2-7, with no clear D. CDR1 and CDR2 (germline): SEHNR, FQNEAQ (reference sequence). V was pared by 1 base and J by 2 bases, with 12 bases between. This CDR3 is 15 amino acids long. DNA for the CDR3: TGTGCCAGCAGCTTAGTTCCAGTGCCCCCCTACGAGCAGTACTTC. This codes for CASSLVPVPPYEQYF.

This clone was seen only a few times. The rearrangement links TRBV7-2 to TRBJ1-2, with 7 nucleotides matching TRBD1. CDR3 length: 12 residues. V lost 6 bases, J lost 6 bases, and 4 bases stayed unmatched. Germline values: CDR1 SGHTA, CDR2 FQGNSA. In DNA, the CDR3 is TGTGCCAGCAGTGGCAGGGGGGATGGCTACACCTTC. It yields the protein CASSGRGDGYTF. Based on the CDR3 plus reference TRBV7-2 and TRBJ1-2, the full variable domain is GAGVSQSPSNKVTEKGKDVELRCDPISGHTALYWYRQSLGQGLEFLIYFQGNSAPDKSGLPSDRFSAERTGGSVSTLTIQRTQQEDSAVYLCASSGRGDGYTFGSGTRLTVV.

This CDR3 is CASRYRTGNTEAFF. The CDR3, as DNA: TGTGCCAGCAGATACCGGACGGGGAACACTGAAGCTTTCTTT. The rearrangement uses TRBV7-2 and TRBJ1-1; D uncertain. Germline lookup yields CDR1 SGHTA and CDR2 FQGNSA. V was cut by 6 bases and J by 1 base, with 12 bases left in between. CDR3 length equals 14 residues.

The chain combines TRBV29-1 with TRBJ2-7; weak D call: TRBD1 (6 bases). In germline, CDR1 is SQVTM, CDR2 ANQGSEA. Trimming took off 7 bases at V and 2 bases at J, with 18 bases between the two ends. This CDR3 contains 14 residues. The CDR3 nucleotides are TGCAGCGGTACATCTGACAGGCCCCCCTACGAGCAGTACTTC. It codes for CSGTSDRPPYEQYF.

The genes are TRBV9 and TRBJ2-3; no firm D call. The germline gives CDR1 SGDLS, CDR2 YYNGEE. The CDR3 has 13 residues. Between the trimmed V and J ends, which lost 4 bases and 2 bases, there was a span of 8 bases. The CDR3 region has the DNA TGTGCCAGCAGCCCCCACCCCACAGATACGCAGTATTTT. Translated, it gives CASSPHPTDTQYF.

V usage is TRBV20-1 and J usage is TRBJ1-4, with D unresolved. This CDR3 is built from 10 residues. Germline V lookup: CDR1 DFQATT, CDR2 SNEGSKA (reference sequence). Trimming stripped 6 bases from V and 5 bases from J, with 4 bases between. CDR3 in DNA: TGCAGTGCCCGAAATGAAAAACTGTTTTTT. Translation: CSARNEKLFF.

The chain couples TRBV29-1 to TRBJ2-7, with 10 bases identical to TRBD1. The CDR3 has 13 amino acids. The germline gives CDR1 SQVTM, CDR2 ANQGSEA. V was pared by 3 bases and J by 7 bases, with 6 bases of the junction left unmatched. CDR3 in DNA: TGCAGCGTTGAGGGACAGGGGATTAGAGAGCAGTACTTC. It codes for CSVEGQGIREQYF.

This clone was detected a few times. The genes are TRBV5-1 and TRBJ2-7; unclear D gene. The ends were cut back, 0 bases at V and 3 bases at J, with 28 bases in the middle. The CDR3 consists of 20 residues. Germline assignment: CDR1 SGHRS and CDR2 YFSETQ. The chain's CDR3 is CASSLGFLPQLRHPLYEQYF. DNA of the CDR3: TGCGCCAGCAGCTTGGGGTTCCTTCCTCAACTTAGACACCCCCTCTACGAGCAGTACTTC.

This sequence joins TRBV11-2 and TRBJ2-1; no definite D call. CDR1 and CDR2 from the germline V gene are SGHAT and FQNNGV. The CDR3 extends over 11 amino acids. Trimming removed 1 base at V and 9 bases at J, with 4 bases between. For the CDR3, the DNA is TGTGCCAGCAGCTTAGTGCTTGAGCAGTTCTTC. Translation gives CASSLVLEQFF.

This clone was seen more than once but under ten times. The CDR3 spells CASSREGPSSYNEQFF. CDR3 coding DNA: TGTGCCAGCAGTAGGGAGGGTCCCAGCTCCTACAATGAGCAGTTCTTC. The chain couples TRBV25-1 to TRBJ2-1; 7 positions agree with TRBD2. Per the germline V gene, CDR1 is MGHDK and CDR2 is SYGVNS. The ends lost 5 bases at V and 0 bases at J; junction bases unmatched: 7. CDR3 length: 16 amino acids. The full variable domain, its missing parts supplied by reference TRBV25-1 and TRBJ2-1, is EADIYQTPRYLVIGTGKKITLECSQTMGHDKMYWYQQDPGMELHLIHYSYGVNSTEKGDLSSESTVSRIRTEHFPLTLESARPSHTSQYLCASSREGPSSYNEQFFGPGTRLTVL.

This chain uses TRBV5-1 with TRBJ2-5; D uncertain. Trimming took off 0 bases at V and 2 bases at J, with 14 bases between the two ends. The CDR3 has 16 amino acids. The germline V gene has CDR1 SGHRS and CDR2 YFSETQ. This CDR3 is CASSLANMGGQETQYF. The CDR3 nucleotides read TGCGCCAGCAGCTTGGCCAATATGGGCGGACAAGAGACCCAGTACTTC.

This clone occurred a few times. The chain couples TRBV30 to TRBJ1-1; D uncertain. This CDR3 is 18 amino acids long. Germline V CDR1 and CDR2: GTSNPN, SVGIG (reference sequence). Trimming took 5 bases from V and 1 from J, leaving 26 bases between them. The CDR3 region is CAWDAIKADWSRNTEAFF. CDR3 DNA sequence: TGTGCCTGGGACGCCATCAAGGCAGACTGGAGTAGGAACACTGAAGCTTTCTTT.

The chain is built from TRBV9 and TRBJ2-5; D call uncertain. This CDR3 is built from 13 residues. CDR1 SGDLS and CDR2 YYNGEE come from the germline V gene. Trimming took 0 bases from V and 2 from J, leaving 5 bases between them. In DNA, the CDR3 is TGTGCCAGCAGCGTAGAACAGCAAGAGACCCAGTACTTC. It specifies CASSVEQQETQYF.

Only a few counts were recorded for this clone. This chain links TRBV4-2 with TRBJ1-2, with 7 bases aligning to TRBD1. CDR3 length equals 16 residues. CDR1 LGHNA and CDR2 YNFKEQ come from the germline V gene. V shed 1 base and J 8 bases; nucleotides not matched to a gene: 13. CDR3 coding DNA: TGTGCCAGCAGCCAAGGTATGGGGGACAGCCCCTACGGCTACACCTTC. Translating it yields CASSQGMGDSPYGYTF.

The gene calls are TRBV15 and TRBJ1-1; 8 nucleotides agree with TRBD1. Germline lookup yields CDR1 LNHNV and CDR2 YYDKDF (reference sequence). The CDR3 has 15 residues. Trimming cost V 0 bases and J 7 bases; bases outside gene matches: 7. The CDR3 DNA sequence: TGTGCCACCAGCAGAGATCGTCAAGGGACAGGTGAAGCTTTCTTT. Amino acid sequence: CATSRDRQGTGEAFF.

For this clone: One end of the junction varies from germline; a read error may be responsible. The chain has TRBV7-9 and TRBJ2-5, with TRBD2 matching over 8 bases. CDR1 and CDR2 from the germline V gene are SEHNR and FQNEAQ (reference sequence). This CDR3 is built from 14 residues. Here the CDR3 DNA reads TGCGCCAGCAGCTCACGACTAGCGATAGAGACCCAGTACTTC. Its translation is CASSSRLAIETQYF.

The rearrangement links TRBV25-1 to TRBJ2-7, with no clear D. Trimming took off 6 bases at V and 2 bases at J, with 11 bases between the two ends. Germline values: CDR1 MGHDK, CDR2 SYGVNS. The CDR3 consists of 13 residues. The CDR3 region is CASRRPGTYEQYF. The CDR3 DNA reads TGTGCCAGCAGGCGTCCAGGTACCTACGAGCAGTACTTC.

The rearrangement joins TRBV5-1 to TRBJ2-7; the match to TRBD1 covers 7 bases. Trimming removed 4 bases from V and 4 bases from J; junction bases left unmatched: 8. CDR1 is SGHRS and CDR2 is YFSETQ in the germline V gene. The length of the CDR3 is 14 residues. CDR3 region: CASSLWDSTYEQYF. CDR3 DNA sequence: TGCGCCAGCAGCCTCTGGGACAGTACATACGAGCAGTACTTC.

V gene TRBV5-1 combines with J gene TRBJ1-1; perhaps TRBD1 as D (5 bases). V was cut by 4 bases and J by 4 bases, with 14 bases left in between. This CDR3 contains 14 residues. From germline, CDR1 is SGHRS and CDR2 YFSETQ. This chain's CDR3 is CASSPLGGSTEAFF. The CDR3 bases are TGCGCCAGCAGCCCCCTTGGGGGGAGCACTGAAGCTTTCTTT. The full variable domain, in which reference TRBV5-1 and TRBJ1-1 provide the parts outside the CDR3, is KAGVTQTPRYLIKTRGQQVTLSCSPISGHRSVSWYQQTPGQGLQFLFEYFSETQRNKGNFPGRFSGRQFSNSRSEMNVSTLELGDSALYLCASSPLGGSTEAFFGQGTRLTVV.